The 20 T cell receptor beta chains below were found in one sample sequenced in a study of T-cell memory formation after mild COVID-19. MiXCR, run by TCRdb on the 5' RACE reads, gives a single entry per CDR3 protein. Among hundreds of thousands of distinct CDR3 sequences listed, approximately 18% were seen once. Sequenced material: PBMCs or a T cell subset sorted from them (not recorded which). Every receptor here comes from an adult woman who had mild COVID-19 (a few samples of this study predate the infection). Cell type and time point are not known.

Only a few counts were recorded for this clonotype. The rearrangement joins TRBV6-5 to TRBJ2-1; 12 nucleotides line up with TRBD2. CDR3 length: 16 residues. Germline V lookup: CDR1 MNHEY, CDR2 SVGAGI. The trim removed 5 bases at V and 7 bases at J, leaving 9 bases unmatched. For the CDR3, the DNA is TGTGCCAGCAGTCATTCACTAGCGGGAGGTGGTAATGAGCAGTTCTTC. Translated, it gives CASSHSLAGGGNEQFF.

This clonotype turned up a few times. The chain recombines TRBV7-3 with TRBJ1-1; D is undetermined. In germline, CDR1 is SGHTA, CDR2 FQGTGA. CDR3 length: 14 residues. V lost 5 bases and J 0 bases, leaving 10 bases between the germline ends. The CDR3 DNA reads TGTGCCAGCAGCCCCGGACCCTTGAACACTGAAGCTTTCTTT. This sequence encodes CASSPGPLNTEAFF.

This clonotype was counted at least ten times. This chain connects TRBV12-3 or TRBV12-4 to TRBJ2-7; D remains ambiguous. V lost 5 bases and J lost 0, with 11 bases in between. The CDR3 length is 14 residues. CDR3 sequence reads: CASSPTGRSYEQYF. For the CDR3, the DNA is TGTGCCAGCAGTCCCACGGGTCGCTCCTACGAGCAGTACTTC.

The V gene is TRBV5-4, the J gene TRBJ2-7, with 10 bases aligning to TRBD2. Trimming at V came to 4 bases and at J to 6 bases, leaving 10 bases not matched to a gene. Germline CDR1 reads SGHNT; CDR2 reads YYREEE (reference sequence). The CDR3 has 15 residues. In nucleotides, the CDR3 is TGTGCCAGCAGCCATTCTAGCGGGAGCCGTCTCGAGCAGTACTTC. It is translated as CASSHSSGSRLEQYF. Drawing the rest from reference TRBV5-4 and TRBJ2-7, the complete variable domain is ETGVTQSPTHLIKTRGQQVTLRCSSQSGHNTVSWYQQALGQGPQFIFQYYREEENGRGNFPPRFSGLQFPNYSSELNVNALELDDSALYLCASSHSSGSRLEQYFGPGTRLTVT.

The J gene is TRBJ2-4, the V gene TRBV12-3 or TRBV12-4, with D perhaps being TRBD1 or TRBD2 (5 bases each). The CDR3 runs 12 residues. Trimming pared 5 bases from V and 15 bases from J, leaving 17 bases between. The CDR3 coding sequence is TGTGCCAGCAGTCTCGGGACGGTCGGTGGGTACTTC. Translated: CASSLGTVGGYF.

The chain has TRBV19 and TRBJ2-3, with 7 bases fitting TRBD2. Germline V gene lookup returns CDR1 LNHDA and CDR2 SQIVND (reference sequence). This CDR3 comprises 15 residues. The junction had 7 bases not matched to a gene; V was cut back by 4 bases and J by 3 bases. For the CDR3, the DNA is TGTGCCAGTAGTACTGCGGGAGTGGTTACAGATACGCAGTATTTT. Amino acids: CASSTAGVVTDTQYF.

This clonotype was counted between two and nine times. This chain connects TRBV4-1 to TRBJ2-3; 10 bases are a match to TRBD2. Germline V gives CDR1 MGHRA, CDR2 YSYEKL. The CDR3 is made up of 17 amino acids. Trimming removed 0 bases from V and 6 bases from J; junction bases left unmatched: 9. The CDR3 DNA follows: TGCGCCAGCAGCCAAGAACAGGCTAGCGGGGGCGTGGATACGCAGTATTTT. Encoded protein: CASSQEQASGGVDTQYF.

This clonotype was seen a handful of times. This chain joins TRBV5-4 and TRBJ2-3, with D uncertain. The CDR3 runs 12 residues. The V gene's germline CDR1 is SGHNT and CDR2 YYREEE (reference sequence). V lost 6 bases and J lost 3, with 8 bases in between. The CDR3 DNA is TGTGCCAGCACCGCGACGACAGATACGCAGTATTTT. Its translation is CASTATTDTQYF.

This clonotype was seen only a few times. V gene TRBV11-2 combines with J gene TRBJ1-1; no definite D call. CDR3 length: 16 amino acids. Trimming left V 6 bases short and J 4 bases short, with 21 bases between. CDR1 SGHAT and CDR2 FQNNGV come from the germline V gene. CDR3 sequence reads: CASSSGPVTFSTEAFF. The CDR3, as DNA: TGTGCCAGCAGTTCCGGGCCGGTTACCTTCAGCACTGAAGCTTTCTTT.

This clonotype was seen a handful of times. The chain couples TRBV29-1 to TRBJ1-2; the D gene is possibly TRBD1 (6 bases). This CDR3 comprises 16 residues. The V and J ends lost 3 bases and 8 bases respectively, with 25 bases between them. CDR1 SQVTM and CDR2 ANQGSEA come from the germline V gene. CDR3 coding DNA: TGCAGCGTTGACGAACACCCACCGGGGGGCTCGGGAGGCTACACCTTC. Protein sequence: CSVDEHPPGGSGGYTF.

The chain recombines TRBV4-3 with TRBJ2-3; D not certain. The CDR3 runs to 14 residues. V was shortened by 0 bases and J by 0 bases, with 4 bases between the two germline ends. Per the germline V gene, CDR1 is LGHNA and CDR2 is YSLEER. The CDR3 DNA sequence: TGCGCCAGCAGCCAAGAGACTAGCACAGATACGCAGTATTTT. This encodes CASSQETSTDTQYF.

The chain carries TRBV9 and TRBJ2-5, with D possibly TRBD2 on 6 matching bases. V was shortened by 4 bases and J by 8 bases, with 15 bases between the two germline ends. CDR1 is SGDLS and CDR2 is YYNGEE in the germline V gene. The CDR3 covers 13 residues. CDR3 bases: TGTGCCAGCAGCCCCTCGGGGGAGAGTACCCAGTACTTC. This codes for CASSPSGESTQYF.

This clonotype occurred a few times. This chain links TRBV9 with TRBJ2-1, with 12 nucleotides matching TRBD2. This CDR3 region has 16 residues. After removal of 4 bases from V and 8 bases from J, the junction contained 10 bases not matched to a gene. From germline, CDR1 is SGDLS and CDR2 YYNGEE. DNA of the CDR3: TGTGCCAGCAGCCCAAGGGGGGCTAGCGGGGGGGATGAGCAGTTCTTC. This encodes CASSPRGASGGDEQFF. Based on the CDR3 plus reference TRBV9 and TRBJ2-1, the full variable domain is DSGVTQTPKHLITATGQRVTLRCSPRSGDLSVYWYQQSLDQGLQFLIQYYNGEERAKGNILERFSAQQFPDLHSELNLSSLELGDSALYFCASSPRGASGGDEQFFGPGTRLTVL.

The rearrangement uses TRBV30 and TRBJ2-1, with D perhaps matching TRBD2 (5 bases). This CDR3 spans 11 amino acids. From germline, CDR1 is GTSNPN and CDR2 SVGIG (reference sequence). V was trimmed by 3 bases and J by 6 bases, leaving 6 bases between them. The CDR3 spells CAWRRVNEQFF. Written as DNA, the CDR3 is TGTGCCTGGAGGCGGGTCAATGAGCAGTTCTTC.

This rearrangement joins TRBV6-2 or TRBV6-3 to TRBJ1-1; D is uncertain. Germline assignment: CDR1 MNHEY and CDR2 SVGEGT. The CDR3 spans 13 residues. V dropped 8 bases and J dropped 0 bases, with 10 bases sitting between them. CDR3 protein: CASSRPLNTEAFF. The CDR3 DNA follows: TGTGCCAGCTCCAGGCCATTGAACACTGAAGCTTTCTTT.

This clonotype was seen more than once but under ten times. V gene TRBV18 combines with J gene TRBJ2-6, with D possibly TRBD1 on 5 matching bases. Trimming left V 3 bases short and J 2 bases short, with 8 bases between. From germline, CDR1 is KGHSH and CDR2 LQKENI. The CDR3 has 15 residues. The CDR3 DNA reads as TGTGCCAGCTCACCTGACAGTGCTGGGGCCAACGTCCTGACTTTC. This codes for CASSPDSAGANVLTF.

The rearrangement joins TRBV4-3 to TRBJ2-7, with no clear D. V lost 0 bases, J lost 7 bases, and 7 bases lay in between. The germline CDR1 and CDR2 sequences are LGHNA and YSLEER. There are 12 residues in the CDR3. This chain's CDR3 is CASSQDRTEQYF. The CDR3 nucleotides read TGCGCCAGCAGCCAAGATCGAACTGAGCAGTACTTC.

This CDR3 is CASSYGGPNQPQHF. The CDR3, as DNA: TGTGCCAGCAGTTACGGGGGCCCCAATCAGCCCCAGCATTTT. The V call is TRBV6-5, the J call TRBJ1-5, with D possibly being TRBD1 (6 bases). CDR1 and CDR2 from the germline V gene are MNHEY and SVGAGI. The CDR3 totals 14 residues. V lost 2 bases, J lost 3 bases, and 8 bases lay in between.

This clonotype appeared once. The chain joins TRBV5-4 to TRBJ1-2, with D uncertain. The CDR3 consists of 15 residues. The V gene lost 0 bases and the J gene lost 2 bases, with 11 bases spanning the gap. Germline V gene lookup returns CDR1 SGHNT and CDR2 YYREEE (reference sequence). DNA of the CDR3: TGTGCCAGCAGCTTGGAGCCAGCCCGCAACTATGGCTACACCTTC. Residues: CASSLEPARNYGYTF.

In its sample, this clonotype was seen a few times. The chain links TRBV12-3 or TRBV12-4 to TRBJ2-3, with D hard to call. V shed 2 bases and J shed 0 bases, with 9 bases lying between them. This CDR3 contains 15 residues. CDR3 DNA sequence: TGTGCCAGCAGTTTATCGTACACTAGCACAGATACGCAGTATTTT. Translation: CASSLSYTSTDTQYF.